The 5 T cell receptor beta chains given below trace back to one sample, sequenced in a study of regulatory T cells in long-lasting Graves disease. Relying on iRepertoire HTBI primers and Arm-PCR of CDR3 regions, the team built TCR beta libraries. In TCRdb, the multiplex PCR reads were re-called with MiXCR into one record per CDR3 protein. The top ten clones hold approximately 7.6% of a sample with 400,000 to 500,000 distinct CDR3 sequences, about 15% of them seen once. Time point defined: newly diagnosed GD, antithyroid drugs for less than 3 months. PBMCs were the source of the RNA used for TCR sequencing. The sample also formed part of further work on T cells in Graves' hyperthyroidism and ophthalmopathy.

The specimen comprised peripheral blood mononuclear cells (PBMCs), sampled at new diagnosis, from a patient treated with antithyroid drugs. The source is a woman aged 40 to 50 with Graves disease.

This clonotype was recorded at least ten times. This rearrangement joins TRBV20-1 to TRBJ2-3, with 9 nucleotides matching TRBD1. Germline V lookup: CDR1 DFQATT, CDR2 SNEGSKA (reference sequence). Losses at the gene ends were 6 bases for V and 5 bases for J; bases not matched to a gene: 6. The CDR3 consists of 13 residues. CDR3 region: CSASQGAGDTQYF. The CDR3 DNA is TGCAGTGCCTCACAGGGGGCGGGAGATACGCAGTATTTT.

The table lists this clonotype with many counts. This sequence joins TRBV19 and TRBJ2-7; D is uncertain. The length of the CDR3 is 14 residues. CDR1 LNHDA and CDR2 SQIVND come from the germline V gene (reference sequence). V was pared by 0 bases and J by 3 bases, with 9 bases between. The CDR3 reads CASSIDGSVYEQYF. In DNA, the CDR3 is TGTGCCAGTAGTATAGATGGTTCGGTCTACGAGCAGTACTTC.

The table lists this clonotype with a few counts. The chain joins TRBV25-1 to TRBJ2-7; D perhaps matches TRBD2 (6 bases). There are 14 residues in the CDR3. Trimming stripped 6 bases from V and 6 bases from J, with 18 bases between. The germline CDR1 and CDR2 sequences are MGHDK and SYGVNS. CDR3 in amino acids: CASSTFAGSREQYF. The DNA of the CDR3 is TGTGCCAGCAGCACCTTTGCGGGGAGTCGCGAGCAGTACTTC.

This clonotype was seen at least ten times. The chain carries TRBV12-3 or TRBV12-4 and TRBJ2-2; TRBD1 or TRBD2 may be the D gene (5 bases each). This CDR3 is built from 15 residues. V gave up 5 bases and J gave up 4 bases, with 14 bases separating them. CDR3 coding DNA: TGTGCCAGCAGTGAACAATGGGGGACCACCGGGGAGCTGTTTTTT. Protein sequence: CASSEQWGTTGELFF.

This clonotype came up many times. The chain is built from TRBV27 and TRBJ2-7; possible D gene TRBD2, 5 bases. The CDR3 has 14 residues. Trimming cost V 8 bases and J 4 bases, with 18 bases left between them. Germline V lookup: CDR1 MNHEY, CDR2 SMNVEV (reference sequence). In DNA, the CDR3 is TGTGCCAGCGCGCGCGGACTCCAACCTTACGAGCAGTACTTC. Residues: CASARGLQPYEQYF.